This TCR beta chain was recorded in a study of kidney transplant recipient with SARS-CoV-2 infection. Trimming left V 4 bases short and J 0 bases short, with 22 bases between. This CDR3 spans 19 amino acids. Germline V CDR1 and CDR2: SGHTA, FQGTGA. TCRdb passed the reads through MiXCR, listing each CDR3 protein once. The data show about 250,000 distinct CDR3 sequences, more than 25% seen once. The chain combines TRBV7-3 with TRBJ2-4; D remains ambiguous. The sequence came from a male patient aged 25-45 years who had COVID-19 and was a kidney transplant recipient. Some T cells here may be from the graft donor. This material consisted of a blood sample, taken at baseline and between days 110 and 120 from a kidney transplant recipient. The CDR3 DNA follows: TGTGCCAGCAGCTCCGTAGATGGCGGCCGCACCTTAGCCAAAAACATTCAGTACTTC. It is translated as CASSSVDGGRTLAKNIQYF.